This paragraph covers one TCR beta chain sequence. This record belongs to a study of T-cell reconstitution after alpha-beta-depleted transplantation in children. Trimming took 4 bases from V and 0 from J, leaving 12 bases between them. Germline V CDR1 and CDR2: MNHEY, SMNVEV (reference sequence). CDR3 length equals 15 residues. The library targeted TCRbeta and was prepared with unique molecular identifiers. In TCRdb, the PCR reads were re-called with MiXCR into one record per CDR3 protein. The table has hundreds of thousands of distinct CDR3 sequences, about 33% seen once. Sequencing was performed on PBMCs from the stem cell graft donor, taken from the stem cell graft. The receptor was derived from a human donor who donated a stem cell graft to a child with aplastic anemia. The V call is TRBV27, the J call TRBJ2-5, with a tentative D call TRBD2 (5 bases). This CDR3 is CASSSPERNQETQYF. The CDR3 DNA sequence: TGTGCCAGCAGTTCCCCCGAGCGGAACCAAGAGACCCAGTACTTC.